This TCR beta chain was obtained from a study of TIL therapy for anti-PD-1-resistant metastatic lung cancer. The libraries were made with immunoSEQ v3. Libraries were prepared by immunoSEQ multiplex PCR; TCRdb keeps only in-frame clonotypes and omits some of them. This sample has 4,800 or so clones, with around three fifths found just once. Trimming removed 4 bases at V and 7 bases at J, with 9 bases between. This CDR3 has 11 residues. CDR1 SGHNT and CDR2 YYREEE come from the germline V gene (reference sequence). Comment on this clone: Its antigen is unknown.

Broader study findings: TIL cultures after expansion showed higher clonality and lower diversity than baseline tumor (median about 5.6% vs 31%).

Time point noted: pre-treatment sample, taken before nivolumab and TIL therapy. The tumor samples were excised metastases, mostly pleural nodules or supraclavicular lymph nodes. Patients then received nivolumab; progressors got lymphodepletion, TIL and IL-2. Patients were adults with stage 4 NSCLC. This TCR was sampled from a man in his 70s with non-small cell lung cancer. The starting material was tumor tissue, obtained at baseline. The gene calls are TRBV5-4 and TRBJ2-7; D is uncertain. The CDR3 DNA reads TGTGCCAGCAGCCACGGGCGTGAGCAGTACTTC. Protein product: CASSHGREQYF.